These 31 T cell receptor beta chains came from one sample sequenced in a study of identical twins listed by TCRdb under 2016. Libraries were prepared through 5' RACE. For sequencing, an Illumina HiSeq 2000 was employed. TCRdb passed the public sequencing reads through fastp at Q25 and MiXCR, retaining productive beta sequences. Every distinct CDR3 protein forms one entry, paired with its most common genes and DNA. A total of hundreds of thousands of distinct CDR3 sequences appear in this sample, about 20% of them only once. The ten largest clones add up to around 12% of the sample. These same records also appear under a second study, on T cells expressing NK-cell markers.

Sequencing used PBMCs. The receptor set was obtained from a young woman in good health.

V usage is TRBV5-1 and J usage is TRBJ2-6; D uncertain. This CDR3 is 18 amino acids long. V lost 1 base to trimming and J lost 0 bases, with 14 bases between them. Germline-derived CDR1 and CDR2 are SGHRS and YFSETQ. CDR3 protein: CASSLRATIYSGANVLTF. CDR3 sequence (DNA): TGCGCCAGCAGCTTGCGTGCAACAATTTACTCTGGGGCCAACGTCCTGACTTTC.

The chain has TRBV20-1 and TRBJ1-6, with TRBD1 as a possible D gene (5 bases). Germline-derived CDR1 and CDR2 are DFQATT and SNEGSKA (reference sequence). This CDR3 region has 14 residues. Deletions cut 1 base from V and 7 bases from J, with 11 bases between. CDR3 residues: CSARGGTGNSPLHF. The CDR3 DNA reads TGCAGTGCTAGAGGGGGCACAGGAAATTCACCCCTCCACTTT.

CDR3 sequence: CASSVGVASGSPLQYF. For the CDR3, the DNA is TGTGCCAGCAGCGTAGGGGTGGCTAGCGGGAGTCCGTTGCAGTACTTC. The chain carries TRBV9 and TRBJ2-7; 10 positions agree with TRBD2. Germline assignment: CDR1 SGDLS and CDR2 YYNGEE. Unmatched junction bases numbered 12, after V lost 0 bases and J lost 9 bases. The CDR3 sequence is 16 residues long.

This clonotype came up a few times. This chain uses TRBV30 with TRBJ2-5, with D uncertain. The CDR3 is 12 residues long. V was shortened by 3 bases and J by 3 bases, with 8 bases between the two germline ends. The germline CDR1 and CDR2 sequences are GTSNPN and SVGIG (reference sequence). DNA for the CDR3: TGTGCCTGGAGATCATATGAAGAGACCCAGTACTTC. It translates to CAWRSYEETQYF.

CDR3 region: CASSLGLAGSDEQYF. CDR3 DNA sequence: TGTGCCAGCAGTCTAGGTTTAGCGGGAAGTGACGAGCAGTACTTC. This chain joins TRBV12-3 or TRBV12-4 and TRBJ2-7; 8 bases are shared with TRBD2. The CDR3 is 15 residues long. V lost 5 bases to trimming and J lost 5 bases; unmatched junction nucleotides: 11.

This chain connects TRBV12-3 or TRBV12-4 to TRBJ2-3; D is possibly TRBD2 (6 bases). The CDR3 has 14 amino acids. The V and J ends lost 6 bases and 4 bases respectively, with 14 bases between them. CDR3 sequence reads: CASSLGGSADTQYF. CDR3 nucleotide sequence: TGTGCCAGCAGCCTCGGGGGTTCAGCAGATACGCAGTATTTT.

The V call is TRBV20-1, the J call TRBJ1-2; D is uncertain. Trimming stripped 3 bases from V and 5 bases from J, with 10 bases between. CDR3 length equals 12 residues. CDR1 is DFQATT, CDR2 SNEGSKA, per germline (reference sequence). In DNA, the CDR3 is TGCAGTGCTAGGTCGGGAGGGTATGGCTACACCTTC. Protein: CSARSGGYGYTF.

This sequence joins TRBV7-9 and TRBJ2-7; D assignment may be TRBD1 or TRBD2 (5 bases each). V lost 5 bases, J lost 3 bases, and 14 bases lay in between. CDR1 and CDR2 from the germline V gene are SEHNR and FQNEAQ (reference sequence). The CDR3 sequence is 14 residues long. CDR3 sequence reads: CASSRRDRHYEQYF. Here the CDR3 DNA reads TGTGCCAGCAGCCGCCGGGACCGTCACTACGAGCAGTACTTC.

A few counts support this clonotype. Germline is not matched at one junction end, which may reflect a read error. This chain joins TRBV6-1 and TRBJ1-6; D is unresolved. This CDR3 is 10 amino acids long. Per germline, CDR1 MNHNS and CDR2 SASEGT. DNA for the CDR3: TGTGCCAGCAGTGAATTGGTCCCTTTCTTT. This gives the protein CASSELVPFF.

CDR3 loop: CASSPIRDAAYEQYF. The CDR3 DNA reads TGTGCCAGCAGTCCAATCCGGGACGCCGCCTACGAGCAGTACTTC. The chain uses TRBV12-3 or TRBV12-4 and TRBJ2-7, with D tentatively TRBD1 or TRBD2 (5 bases each). The CDR3 is made up of 15 amino acids. V lost 5 bases to trimming and J lost 2 bases, with 16 bases between them.

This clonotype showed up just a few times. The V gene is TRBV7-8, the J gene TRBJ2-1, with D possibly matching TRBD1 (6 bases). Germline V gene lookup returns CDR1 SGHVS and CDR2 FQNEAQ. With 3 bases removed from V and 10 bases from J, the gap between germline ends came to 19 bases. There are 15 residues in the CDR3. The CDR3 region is CASSFPTILRGEQFF. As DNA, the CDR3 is TGTGCCAGCAGCTTTCCGACGATCTTAAGGGGGGAGCAGTTCTTC. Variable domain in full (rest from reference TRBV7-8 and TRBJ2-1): GAGVSQSPRYKVAKRGQDVALRCDPISGHVSLFWYQQALGQGPEFLTYFQNEAQLDKSGLPSDRFFAERPEGSVSTLKIQRTQQEDSAVYLCASSFPTILRGEQFFGPGTRLTVL.

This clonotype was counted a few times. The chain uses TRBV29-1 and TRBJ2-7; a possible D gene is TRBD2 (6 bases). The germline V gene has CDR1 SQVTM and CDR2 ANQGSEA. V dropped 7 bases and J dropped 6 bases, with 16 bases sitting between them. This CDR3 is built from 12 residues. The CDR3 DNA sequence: TGCAGCGCCGGGACTGGGCCCGCCGAGCAGTACTTC. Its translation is CSAGTGPAEQYF.

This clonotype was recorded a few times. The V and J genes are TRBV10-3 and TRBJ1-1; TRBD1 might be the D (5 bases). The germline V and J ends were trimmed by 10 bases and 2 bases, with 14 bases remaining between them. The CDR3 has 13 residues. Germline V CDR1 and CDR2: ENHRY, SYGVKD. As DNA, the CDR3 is TGTGCCACCTTACCTGGGGCCAACACTGAAGCTTTCTTT. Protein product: CATLPGANTEAFF.

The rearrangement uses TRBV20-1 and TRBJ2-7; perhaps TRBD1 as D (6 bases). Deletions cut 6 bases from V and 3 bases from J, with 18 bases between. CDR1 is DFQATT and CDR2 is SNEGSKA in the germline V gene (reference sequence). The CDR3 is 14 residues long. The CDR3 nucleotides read TGCAGTGCCAACAGGGCCGGAGTGAACTACGAGCAGTACTTC. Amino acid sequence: CSANRAGVNYEQYF.

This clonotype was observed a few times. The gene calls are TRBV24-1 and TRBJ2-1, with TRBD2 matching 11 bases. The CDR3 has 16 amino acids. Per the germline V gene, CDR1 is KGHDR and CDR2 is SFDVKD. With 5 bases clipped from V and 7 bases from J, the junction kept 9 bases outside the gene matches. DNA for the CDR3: TGTGCCACCAGTGCCTCACTAGCGGGAGCAAATAATGAGCAGTTCTTC. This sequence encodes CATSASLAGANNEQFF.

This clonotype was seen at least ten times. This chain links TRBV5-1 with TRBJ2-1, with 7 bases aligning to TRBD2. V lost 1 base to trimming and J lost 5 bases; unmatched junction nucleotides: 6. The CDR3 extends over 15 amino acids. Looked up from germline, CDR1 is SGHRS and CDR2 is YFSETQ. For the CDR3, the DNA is TGCGCCAGCAGCTTGTCAGGGACTATCGACAATGAGCAGTTCTTC. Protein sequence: CASSLSGTIDNEQFF. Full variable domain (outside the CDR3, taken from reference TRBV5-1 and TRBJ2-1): KAGVTQTPRYLIKTRGQQVTLSCSPISGHRSVSWYQQTPGQGLQFLFEYFSETQRNKGNFPGRFSGRQFSNSRSEMNVSTLELGDSALYLCASSLSGTIDNEQFFGPGTRLTVL.

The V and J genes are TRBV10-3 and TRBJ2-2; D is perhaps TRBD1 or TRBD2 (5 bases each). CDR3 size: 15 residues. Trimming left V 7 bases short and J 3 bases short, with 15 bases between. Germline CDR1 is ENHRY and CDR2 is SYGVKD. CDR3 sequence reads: CAITKGTWDTGELFF. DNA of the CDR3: TGTGCCATCACGAAGGGGACGTGGGACACCGGGGAGCTGTTTTTT.

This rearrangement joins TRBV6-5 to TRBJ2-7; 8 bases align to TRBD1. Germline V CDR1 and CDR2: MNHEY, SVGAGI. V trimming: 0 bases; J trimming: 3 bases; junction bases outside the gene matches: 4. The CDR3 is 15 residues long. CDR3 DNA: TGTGCCAGCAGTTACTCGGGGACAGGCCTCTACGAGCAGTACTTC. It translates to CASSYSGTGLYEQYF.

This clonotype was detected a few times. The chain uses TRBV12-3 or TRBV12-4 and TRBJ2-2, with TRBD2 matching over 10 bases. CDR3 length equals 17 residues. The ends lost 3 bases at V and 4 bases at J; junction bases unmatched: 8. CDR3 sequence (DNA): TGTGCCAGCAGTTTTGTAGCGGGAGGACGGGGCACCGGGGAGCTGTTTTTT. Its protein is CASSFVAGGRGTGELFF.

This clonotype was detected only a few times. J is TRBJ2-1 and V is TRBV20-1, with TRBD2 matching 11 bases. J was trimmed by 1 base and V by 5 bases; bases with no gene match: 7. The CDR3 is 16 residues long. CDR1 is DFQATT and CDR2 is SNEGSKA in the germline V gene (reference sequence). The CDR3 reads CSAYHSGGASYNEQFF. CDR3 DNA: TGCAGTGCTTACCATAGCGGGGGGGCGTCCTACAATGAGCAGTTCTTC.

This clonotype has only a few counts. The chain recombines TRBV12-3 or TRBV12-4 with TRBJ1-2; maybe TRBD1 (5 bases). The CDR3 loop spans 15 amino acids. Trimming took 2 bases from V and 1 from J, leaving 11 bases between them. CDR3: CASSLTGGRNYGYTF. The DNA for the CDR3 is TGTGCCAGCAGTTTAACAGGAGGTCGTAACTATGGCTACACCTTC.

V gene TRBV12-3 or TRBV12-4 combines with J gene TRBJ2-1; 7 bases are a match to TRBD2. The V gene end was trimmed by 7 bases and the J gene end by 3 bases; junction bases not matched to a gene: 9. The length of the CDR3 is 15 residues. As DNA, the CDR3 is TGTGCCAGCACCCCACGGGGGAGGGTCTACAATGAGCAGTTCTTC. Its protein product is CASTPRGRVYNEQFF.

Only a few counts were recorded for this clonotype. The DNA for the CDR3 is TGTGCCAGCAGGCCTACTAGCGGGGGGATAAACGAGCAGTACTTC. The encoded protein is CASRPTSGGINEQYF. The genes are TRBV3-1 and TRBJ2-7; 12 bases agree with TRBD2. CDR1 is LGHDT and CDR2 is YNNKEL in the germline V gene (reference sequence). The CDR3 is 15 amino acids. J lost 5 bases, V lost 6 bases, and 8 bases had no gene match.

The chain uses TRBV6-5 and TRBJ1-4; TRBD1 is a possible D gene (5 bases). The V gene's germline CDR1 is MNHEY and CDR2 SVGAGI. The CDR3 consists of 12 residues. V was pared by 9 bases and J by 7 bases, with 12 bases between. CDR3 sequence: CASAGWGEKLFF. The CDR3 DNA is TGTGCCAGTGCAGGGTGGGGTGAAAAACTGTTTTTT.

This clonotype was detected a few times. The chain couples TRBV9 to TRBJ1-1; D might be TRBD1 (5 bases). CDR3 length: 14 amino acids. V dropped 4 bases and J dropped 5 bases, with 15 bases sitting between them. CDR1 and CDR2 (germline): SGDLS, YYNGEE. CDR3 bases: TGTGCCAGCAGCCCCCAATTACAGGCGACTGAAGCTTTCTTT. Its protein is CASSPQLQATEAFF.

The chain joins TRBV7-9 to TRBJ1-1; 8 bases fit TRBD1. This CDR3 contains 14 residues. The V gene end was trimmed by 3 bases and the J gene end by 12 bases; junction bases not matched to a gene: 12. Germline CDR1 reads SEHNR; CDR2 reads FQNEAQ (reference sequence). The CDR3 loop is CASSFLGQGSMSFF. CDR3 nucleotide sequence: TGTGCCAGCAGCTTTCTCGGACAGGGTTCGATGTCTTTCTTT.

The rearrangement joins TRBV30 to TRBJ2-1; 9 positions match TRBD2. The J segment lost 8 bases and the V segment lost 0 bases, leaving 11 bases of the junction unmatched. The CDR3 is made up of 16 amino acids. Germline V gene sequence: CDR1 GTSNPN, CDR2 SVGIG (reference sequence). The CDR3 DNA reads TGTGCCTGGAGTGTACTGGCGGGAGGGCCGTTGGATGAGCAGTTCTTC. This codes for CAWSVLAGGPLDEQFF.

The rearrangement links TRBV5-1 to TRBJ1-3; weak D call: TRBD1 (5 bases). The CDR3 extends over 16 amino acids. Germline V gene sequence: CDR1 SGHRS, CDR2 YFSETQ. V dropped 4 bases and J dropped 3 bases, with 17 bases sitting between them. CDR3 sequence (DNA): TGCGCCAGCAGCACTGGAGGAGACAGCGGTGGAAACACCATATATTTT. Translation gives CASSTGGDSGGNTIYF.

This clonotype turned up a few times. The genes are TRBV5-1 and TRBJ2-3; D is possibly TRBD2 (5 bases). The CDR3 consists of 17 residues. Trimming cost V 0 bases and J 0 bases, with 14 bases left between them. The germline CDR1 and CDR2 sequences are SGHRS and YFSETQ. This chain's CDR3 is CASSLGALDSSTDTQYF. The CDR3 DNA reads TGCGCCAGCAGCTTGGGGGCGCTGGACTCGAGCACAGATACGCAGTATTTT. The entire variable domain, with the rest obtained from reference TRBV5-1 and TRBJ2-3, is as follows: KAGVTQTPRYLIKTRGQQVTLSCSPISGHRSVSWYQQTPGQGLQFLFEYFSETQRNKGNFPGRFSGRQFSNSRSEMNVSTLELGDSALYLCASSLGALDSSTDTQYFGPGTRLTVL.

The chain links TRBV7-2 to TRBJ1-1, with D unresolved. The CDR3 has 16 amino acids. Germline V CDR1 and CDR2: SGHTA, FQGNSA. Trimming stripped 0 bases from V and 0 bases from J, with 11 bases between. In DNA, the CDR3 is TGTGCCAGCAGCTTAGCGCTGTACACCTTGAACACTGAAGCTTTCTTT. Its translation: CASSLALYTLNTEAFF. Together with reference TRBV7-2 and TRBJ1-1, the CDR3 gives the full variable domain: GAGVSQSPSNKVTEKGKDVELRCDPISGHTALYWYRQSLGQGLEFLIYFQGNSAPDKSGLPSDRFSAERTGGSVSTLTIQRTQQEDSAVYLCASSLALYTLNTEAFFGQGTRLTVV.

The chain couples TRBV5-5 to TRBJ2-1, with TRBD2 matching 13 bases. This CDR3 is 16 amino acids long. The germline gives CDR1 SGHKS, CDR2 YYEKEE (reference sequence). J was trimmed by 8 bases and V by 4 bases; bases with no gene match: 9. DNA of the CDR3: TGTGCCAGCAGCGTACTAGCGGGAGGGTTGACGGATGAGCAGTTCTTC. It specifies CASSVLAGGLTDEQFF.